This passage covers 27 T cell receptor beta chains from one sample sequenced in a study of T cells in Graves' hyperthyroidism and ophthalmopathy. The investigators amplified TCR beta CDR3 regions from RNA transcripts. An initial round of RT-PCR targeting the TCR CDR3 relied on the HTBI primer set. One entry per CDR3 protein, called by TCRdb with MiXCR from the multiplex PCR reads. Of 550,000 to 850,000 distinct CDR3 sequences in the sample, over 15% are singletons; the top ten hold around 17%. The specimen was blood. Receptors were obtained from a woman aged 45-59 years with Graves' hyperthyroidism that later progressed to Graves' ophthalmopathy.

This clonotype has a handful of counts. The chain has TRBV19 and TRBJ1-2; D is ambiguous. The V gene's germline CDR1 is LNHDA and CDR2 SQIVND (reference sequence). CDR3 size: 15 residues. V lost 6 bases, J lost 0 bases, and 14 bases lay in between. The CDR3 DNA is TGTGCCAGTAGGCGAATGGGATCAGCTAACTATGGCTACACCTTC. Its translation is CASRRMGSANYGYTF.

This clonotype appeared many times. The chain is built from TRBV7-2 and TRBJ2-1; TRBD2 might be the D (5 bases). Trimming left V 2 bases short and J 4 bases short, with 12 bases between. This CDR3 region has 15 residues. Germline V gives CDR1 SGHTA, CDR2 FQGNSA. Here the CDR3 DNA reads TGTGCCAGCAGCTTAACCCCCTGGGAGTACAATGAGCAGTTCTTC. It encodes CASSLTPWEYNEQFF.

The rearrangement joins TRBV5-6 to TRBJ2-5; perhaps TRBD1 as D (6 bases). Germline loops: CDR1 SGHDT, CDR2 YYEEEE. Trimming cost V 1 base and J 4 bases, with 11 bases left between them. CDR3 length: 14 residues. CDR3 nucleotides: TGTGCCAGCAGCTTGAGGGGGACGATAGAGACCCAGTACTTC. Protein sequence: CASSLRGTIETQYF.

This clonotype was counted ten times or more. The chain carries TRBV11-3 and TRBJ1-1, with D uncertain. CDR1 and CDR2 from the germline V gene are SGHNT and YENEEA. V lost 5 bases to trimming and J lost 5 bases, with 9 bases between them. The CDR3 is made up of 12 amino acids. The CDR3 sequence is CASSAWGTEAFF. Here the CDR3 DNA reads TGTGCCAGCAGCGCGTGGGGAACTGAAGCTTTCTTT. Filled out from reference TRBV11-3 and TRBJ1-1, the complete variable domain reads EAGVVQSPRYKIIEKKQPVAFWCNPISGHNTLYWYLQNLGQGPELLIRYENEEAVDDSQLPKDRFSAERLKGVDSTLKIQPAELGDSAVYLCASSAWGTEAFFGQGTRLTVV.

The rearrangement joins TRBV10-3 to TRBJ2-1; 11 positions match TRBD2. Germline assignment: CDR1 ENHRY and CDR2 SYGVKD. V was clipped by 2 bases and J by 7 bases; unmatched bases: 4. This CDR3 comprises 15 residues. CDR3 nucleotides: TGTGCCATCAGTGAGACTAGCGGGGGACGGAATGAGCAGTTCTTC. It codes for CAISETSGGRNEQFF.

In this sample, this clonotype turned up many times. The V call is TRBV30, the J call TRBJ2-5, with TRBD1 matching over 8 bases. The CDR3 contains 14 residues. The germline V gene has CDR1 GTSNPN and CDR2 SVGIG (reference sequence). The J segment lost 4 bases and the V segment lost 2 bases, leaving 6 bases of the junction unmatched. The CDR3 loop reads CAWSPGQGRETQYF. DNA for the CDR3: TGTGCCTGGAGTCCCGGACAGGGTAGAGAGACCCAGTACTTC.

In this sample, this clonotype turned up many times. The chain links TRBV20-1 to TRBJ2-1; possible D gene TRBD2, 5 bases. CDR3 size: 14 residues. The germline V gene has CDR1 DFQATT and CDR2 SNEGSKA (reference sequence). The germline V and J ends were trimmed by 0 bases and 0 bases, with 6 bases remaining between them. This chain's CDR3 is CSARDAGSYNEQFF. CDR3 coding DNA: TGCAGTGCTAGAGATGCGGGCTCCTACAATGAGCAGTTCTTC.

This chain links TRBV5-4 with TRBJ2-6; D is ambiguous. Trimming stripped 2 bases from V and 7 bases from J, with 10 bases between. Germline assignment: CDR1 SGHNT and CDR2 YYREEE (reference sequence). The CDR3 covers 14 residues. CDR3 nucleotide sequence: TGTGCCAGCAGCTTTGGAGCTGACGCCAACGTCCTGACTTTC. This codes for CASSFGADANVLTF.

This chain uses TRBV6-1 with TRBJ1-2; no reliable D call. Germline loops: CDR1 MNHNS, CDR2 SASEGT. The length of the CDR3 is 14 residues. The V end was cut by 3 bases, the J end by 1 base, with 9 bases between. The CDR3 DNA reads as TGTGCCAGCAGTGAGTCGGCCCGTAACTATGGCTACACCTTC. This sequence encodes CASSESARNYGYTF.

The rearrangement links TRBV7-9 to TRBJ1-5; 9 bases are shared with TRBD1. V shed 1 base and J 6 bases; nucleotides not matched to a gene: 4. Per germline, CDR1 SEHNR and CDR2 FQNEAQ (reference sequence). The CDR3 consists of 15 residues. CDR3 sequence (DNA): TGTGCCAGCAGCTTAGAAACAGGGGGCGGTCAGCCCCAGCATTTT. Its protein product is CASSLETGGGQPQHF.

This clonotype was counted at least ten times. The chain employs TRBV12-3 or TRBV12-4 and TRBJ1-4; the D is unclear. V was clipped by 6 bases and J by 3 bases, with 11 bases between them. The CDR3 runs 14 residues. CDR3 sequence: CASSPIRANEKLFF. CDR3 sequence (DNA): TGTGCCAGCAGCCCTATTCGTGCTAATGAAAAACTGTTTTTT.

This clonotype was found a few times. The chain recombines TRBV7-9 with TRBJ1-4; D uncertain. Looked up from germline, CDR1 is SEHNR and CDR2 is FQNEAQ (reference sequence). Trimming took 5 bases from V and 10 from J, leaving 14 bases between them. The CDR3 runs 13 residues. CDR3 in amino acids: CASSGPGVGKLFF. The CDR3 DNA sequence: TGTGCCAGCAGCGGCCCCGGGGTTGGAAAACTGTTTTTT.

This clonotype was seen more than once but under ten times. The chain recombines TRBV3-1 with TRBJ2-3; tentative D call: TRBD1 (5 bases). The CDR3 totals 14 residues. Germline V gene lookup returns CDR1 LGHDT and CDR2 YNNKEL (reference sequence). V lost 5 bases and J 3 bases, leaving 12 bases between the germline ends. This CDR3 is CASSFSPGTDTQYF. The CDR3 nucleotides are TGTGCCAGCAGCTTCTCCCCAGGGACAGATACGCAGTATTTT.

This clonotype was seen a few times. This chain connects TRBV10-1 to TRBJ1-1; D is perhaps TRBD1 (6 bases). This CDR3 has 13 residues. The V gene lost 4 bases and the J gene lost 9 bases, with 15 bases spanning the gap. The germline CDR1 and CDR2 sequences are WNHNN and SYGVQD (reference sequence). The DNA of the CDR3 is TGCGCCAGCAGTGCTTCCGGGGGCCCTCAAGCTTTCTTT. Residues: CASSASGGPQAFF.

The table lists this clonotype with many counts. The chain couples TRBV24-1 to TRBJ2-7; a weak D match, TRBD2 (6 bases). CDR1 is KGHDR, CDR2 SFDVKD, per germline. V lost 6 bases, J lost 0 bases, and 8 bases lay in between. The CDR3 totals 13 residues. In nucleotides, the CDR3 is TGTGCCACCAGTCGGGGGTCCTCCTACGAGCAGTACTTC. Translated, it gives CATSRGSSYEQYF.

The chain couples TRBV3-1 to TRBJ2-4, with D possibly being TRBD1 (6 bases). The CDR3 runs 15 residues. Trimming cost V 0 bases and J 2 bases, with 8 bases left between them. CDR1 and CDR2 from the germline V gene are LGHDT and YNNKEL (reference sequence). The CDR3 protein is CASSQEGASKNIQYF. CDR3 DNA: TGTGCCAGCAGCCAAGAGGGGGCCTCCAAAAACATTCAGTACTTC.

This clonotype has a count of ten or more. The chain couples TRBV11-1 to TRBJ1-1; D not resolved. V was pared by 4 bases and J by 1 base, with 7 bases between. CDR1 is SGHAT, CDR2 FQDESV, per germline (reference sequence). The CDR3 runs 13 residues. The CDR3 DNA is TGTGCCAGCAGCTCCCTCCCGAACACTGAAGCTTTCTTT. It yields the protein CASSSLPNTEAFF.

This clonotype was seen a handful of times. The chain joins TRBV4-1 to TRBJ2-2, with D hard to call. The CDR3 runs to 13 residues. Germline V gene lookup returns CDR1 MGHRA and CDR2 YSYEKL. Trimming pared 3 bases from V and 7 bases from J, leaving 9 bases between. The CDR3, as DNA: TGCGCCAGCAGCCATCCTCAATACGGGGAGCTGTTTTTT. As protein: CASSHPQYGELFF.

A few counts support this clonotype. J is TRBJ1-2 and V is TRBV4-1; 7 nucleotides line up with TRBD1. Per germline, CDR1 MGHRA and CDR2 YSYEKL. This CDR3 has 13 amino acids. Trimming took 0 bases from V and 9 from J; bases not matched to a gene: 4. The CDR3 region has the DNA TGCGCCAGCAGCCAAGAGCCAGGGGGAAGCTACACCTTC. Encoded protein: CASSQEPGGSYTF.

This chain joins TRBV10-2 and TRBJ1-1, with 8 bases lining up with TRBD1. The CDR3 length is 15 residues. Germline V gene lookup returns CDR1 WSHSY and CDR2 SAAADI. The ends lost 6 bases at V and 3 bases at J; junction bases unmatched: 9. The CDR3 nucleotides read TGCGCCAGCAGGAAACAAGACAGGGGCCACACTGAAGCTTTCTTT. As protein: CASRKQDRGHTEAFF.

The chain carries TRBV12-3 or TRBV12-4 and TRBJ1-1; the D gene is possibly TRBD1 (6 bases). Trimming left V 8 bases short and J 0 bases short, with 10 bases between. The CDR3 is 13 residues long. The CDR3 sequence is CASGQRMNTEAFF. DNA for the CDR3: TGTGCCAGCGGACAGAGAATGAACACTGAAGCTTTCTTT.

This clonotype was recorded once. The V and J genes are TRBV7-9 and TRBJ2-3, with TRBD2 matching 13 bases. The CDR3 has 17 amino acids. V lost 5 bases to trimming and J lost 5 bases; unmatched junction nucleotides: 10. Germline loops: CDR1 SEHNR, CDR2 FQNEAQ (reference sequence). CDR3 DNA sequence: TGTGCCAGCAGCCCGACCGGGACTAGCGGGGTTGTAGATACGCAGTATTTT. Its translation: CASSPTGTSGVVDTQYF.

V and J are TRBV20-1 and TRBJ2-7; a possible D gene is TRBD1 (6 bases). V was cut by 4 bases and J by 2 bases, with 12 bases left in between. The CDR3 contains 13 residues. CDR1 is DFQATT and CDR2 is SNEGSKA in the germline V gene (reference sequence). CDR3 sequence: CSATGETTYEQYF. The CDR3 bases are TGCAGTGCTACAGGGGAGACGACCTACGAGCAGTACTTC.

This clonotype was detected many times. J is TRBJ2-3 and V is TRBV12-3 or TRBV12-4; D is unresolved. V was cut by 6 bases and J by 2 bases, with 12 bases left in between. CDR3 length: 14 amino acids. For the CDR3, the DNA is TGTGCCAGCAGACCGGGCCCCAACACAGATACGCAGTATTTT. This sequence encodes CASRPGPNTDTQYF.

In this sample, this clonotype turned up a few times. The chain couples TRBV15 to TRBJ2-1; 8 positions agree with TRBD2. Germline assignment: CDR1 LNHNV and CDR2 YYDKDF (reference sequence). CDR3 length equals 15 residues. Unmatched junction bases numbered 2, after V lost 3 bases and J lost 1 base. Here the CDR3 reads CATSSQRGSYNEQFF. As DNA, the CDR3 is TGTGCCACCAGCAGTCAGCGGGGGTCCTACAATGAGCAGTTCTTC.

In its sample, this clonotype was seen a few times. This sequence joins TRBV20-1 and TRBJ2-7; 7 bases align to TRBD1. The CDR3 sequence is 13 residues long. J was trimmed by 4 bases and V by 3 bases; bases with no gene match: 6. CDR1 is DFQATT, CDR2 SNEGSKA, per germline (reference sequence). The CDR3 DNA reads as TGCAGTGCTAGGACAGGGAACGTTTACGAGCAGTACTTC. This translates into CSARTGNVYEQYF.

The chain links TRBV7-9 to TRBJ2-3; D is unresolved. Germline V CDR1 and CDR2: SEHNR, FQNEAQ (reference sequence). This CDR3 is built from 14 residues. The V end lost 5 bases, the J end lost 4 bases, and 13 bases lay between the germline ends. DNA of the CDR3: TGTGCCAGCAGCCCAACCTACCCGGCAGATACGCAGTATTTT. It encodes CASSPTYPADTQYF.